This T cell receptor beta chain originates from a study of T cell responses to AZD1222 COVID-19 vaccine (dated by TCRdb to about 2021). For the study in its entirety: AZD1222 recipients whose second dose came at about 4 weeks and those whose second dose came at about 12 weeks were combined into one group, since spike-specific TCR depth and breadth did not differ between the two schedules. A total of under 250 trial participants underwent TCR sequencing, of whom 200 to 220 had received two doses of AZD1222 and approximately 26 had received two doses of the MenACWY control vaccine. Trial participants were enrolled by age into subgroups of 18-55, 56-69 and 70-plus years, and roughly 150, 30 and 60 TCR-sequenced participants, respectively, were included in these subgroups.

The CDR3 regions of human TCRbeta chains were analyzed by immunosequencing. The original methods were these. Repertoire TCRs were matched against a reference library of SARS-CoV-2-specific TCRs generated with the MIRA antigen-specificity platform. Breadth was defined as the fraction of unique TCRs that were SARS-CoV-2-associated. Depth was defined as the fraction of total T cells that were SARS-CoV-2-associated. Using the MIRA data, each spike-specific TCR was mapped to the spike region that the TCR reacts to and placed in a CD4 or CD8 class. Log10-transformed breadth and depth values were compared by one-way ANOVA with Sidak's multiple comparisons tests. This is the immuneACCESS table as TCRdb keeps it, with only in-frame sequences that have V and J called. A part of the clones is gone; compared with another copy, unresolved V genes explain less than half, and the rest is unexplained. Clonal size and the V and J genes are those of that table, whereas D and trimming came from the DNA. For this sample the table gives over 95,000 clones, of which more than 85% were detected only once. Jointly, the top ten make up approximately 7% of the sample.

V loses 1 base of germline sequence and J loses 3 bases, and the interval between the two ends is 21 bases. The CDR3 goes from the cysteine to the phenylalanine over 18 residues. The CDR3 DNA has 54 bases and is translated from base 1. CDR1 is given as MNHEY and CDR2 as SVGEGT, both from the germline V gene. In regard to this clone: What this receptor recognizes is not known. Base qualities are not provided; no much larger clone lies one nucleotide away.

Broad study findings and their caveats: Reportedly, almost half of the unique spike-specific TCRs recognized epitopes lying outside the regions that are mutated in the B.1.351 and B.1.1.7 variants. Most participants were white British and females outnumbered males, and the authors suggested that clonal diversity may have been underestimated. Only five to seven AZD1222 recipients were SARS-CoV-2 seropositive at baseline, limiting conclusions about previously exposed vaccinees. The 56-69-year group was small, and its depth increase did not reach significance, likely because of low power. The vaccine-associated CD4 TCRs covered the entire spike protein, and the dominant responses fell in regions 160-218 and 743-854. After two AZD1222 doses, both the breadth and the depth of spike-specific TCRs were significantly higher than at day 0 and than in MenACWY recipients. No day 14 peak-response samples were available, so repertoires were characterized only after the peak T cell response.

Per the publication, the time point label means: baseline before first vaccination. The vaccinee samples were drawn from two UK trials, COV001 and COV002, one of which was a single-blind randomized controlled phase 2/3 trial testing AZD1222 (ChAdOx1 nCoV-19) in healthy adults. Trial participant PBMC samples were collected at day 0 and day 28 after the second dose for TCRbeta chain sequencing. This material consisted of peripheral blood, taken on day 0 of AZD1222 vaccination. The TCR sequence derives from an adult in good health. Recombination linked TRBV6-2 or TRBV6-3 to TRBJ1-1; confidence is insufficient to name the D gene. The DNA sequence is TGTGCCAGCAGTTACTTGGGTGGGGAAGGGTTTGGTCACACTGAAGCTTTCTTT. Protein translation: CASSYLGGEGFGHTEAFF.